This TCR beta chain is from a study of blood T cell repertoires in COVID-19. V gave up 5 bases and J gave up 7 bases, with 27 bases separating them. The CDR3 is 17 amino acids. The germline V gene has CDR1 SGHTA and CDR2 FQGNSA. Sequencing was performed with immunoSEQ multiplex PCR; in TCRdb, only in-frame clones are kept and a portion is missing. This table has more than 65,000 clones, approximately 80% appearing once. The gene calls are TRBV7-2 and TRBJ2-7; perhaps TRBD2 as D (6 bases). The sample was peripheral blood. The receptor comes from a man in his 60s with active or convalescent COVID-19. The CDR3 region is CASSDTVRLGATGEQYF. The CDR3 DNA reads TGTGCCAGCAGCGATACAGTCCGACTAGGGGCTACGGGGGAGCAGTACTTC. The whole variable domain, remainder taken from reference TRBV7-2 and TRBJ2-7, is GAGVSQSPSNKVTEKGKDVELRCDPISGHTALYWYRQSLGQGLEFLIYFQGNSAPDKSGLPSDRFSAERTGGSVSTLTIQRTQQEDSAVYLCASSDTVRLGATGEQYFGPGTRLTVT.